The clone carrying this TCR beta chain has a count of ten or more. Its target is not known. Time point noted: sample taken at primary tumor resection. Whole RNA, isolated from tumor, nontumor lung or frozen PBMC, was sequenced without prior sorting. The source of the sample is a study of spatial heterogeneity in lung cancer. The library protocol tagged each TCR cDNA with a unique molecular identifier. TCRdb reanalysed the 5' RACE reads using MiXCR and keeps one entry per CDR3 protein. The data contain nearly 80,000 distinct CDR3 sequences, 8% of them singletons. The CDR3 runs to 13 residues. Deletions cut 4 bases from V and 5 bases from J, with 8 bases between. Study conclusions and caveats: Detection of ubiquitous tumor TCRs in blood was higher at resection than follow-up.

This sample comprised PBMCs, obtained at surgery. J is TRBJ2-2 and V is TRBV12-3 or TRBV12-4; D unclear. This receptor was taken from a male donor with early-stage non-small cell lung cancer. CDR3 in amino acids: CASSSIPTGELFF. CDR3 coding DNA: TGTGCCAGCAGTTCGATTCCGACCGGGGAGCTGTTTTTT.